The clone carrying this TCR beta chain was observed a handful of times. This entry is derived from a study of T-cell reconstitution after alpha-beta-depleted transplantation in children. The germline gives CDR1 SNHLY, CDR2 FYNNEI. CDR3 length: 12 residues. The V end was cut by 8 bases, the J end by 3 bases, with 11 bases between. Preparation of the TCRbeta library involved a method that used unique molecular identifiers. From the PCR reads, TCRdb called clonotypes with MiXCR, one entry per CDR3 protein. The table has some 350,000 distinct CDR3 sequences, approximately 10% seen once. This receptor was identified in a human donor who donated a stem cell graft to a child with acute lymphoblastic leukemia. The specimen comprised PBMCs from the stem cell graft donor, sampled from the stem cell graft. J is TRBJ2-7 and V is TRBV2; TRBD2 might be the D (5 bases). The CDR3 sequence is CASFGLDYEQYF. The CDR3 DNA is TGTGCCAGCTTCGGACTGGACTACGAGCAGTACTTC.